This T cell receptor beta chain was profiled in a study of OX40 agonist ivuxolimab in advanced cancers. On the study more broadly: Among those enrolled, mean age was about 63 years (range about 23 to 85) and 82.7% were male. Regarding the study as a whole: More expanded clones were seen, on average, in CD8+ T cells than in CD4+.

Trimming removed 4 bases from V and 4 bases from J; junction bases left unmatched: 5. This CDR3 contains 16 residues. Germline values: CDR1 SGHNT, CDR2 YYREEE (reference sequence). The data were produced by immunoSEQ multiplex PCR, yet TCRdb's version contains in-frame clones alone and is incomplete. The table has tens of thousands of clones, approximately 80% seen once; the top ten hold 4% to 4.5%. Patients with autoimmune history or systemic immunosuppression were excluded. Ten or more counts support this clone. Its antigen is as yet unknown. Material: CD4+ or CD8+ T cells sorted from blood, obtained in a trial of the OX40 agonist ivuxolimab. This sequence was found in an adult with an advanced solid tumor such as melanoma, head and neck, liver or kidney cancer. The rearrangement uses TRBV5-4 and TRBJ2-1; 13 positions agree with TRBD2. The CDR3 loop is CASSQGLAGLYNEQFF. The CDR3 bases are TGTGCCAGCAGCCAGGGACTAGCGGGGCTTTACAATGAGCAGTTCTTC.